One and the same sample provided the 20 T cell receptor beta chains below, sequenced in a study of radiotherapy plus CTLA-4 blockade in lung cancer. Libraries were prepared by immunoSEQ multiplex PCR; TCRdb keeps only in-frame clonotypes and omits some of them. This sample has around 31,000 clones, with approximately 80% found just once. Sequenced material: peripheral blood, taken from a patient treated with radiotherapy plus ipilimumab. These receptor sequences come from a human donor with non-small cell lung cancer who had stable disease on radiotherapy plus ipilimumab.

The chain carries TRBV2 and TRBJ1-6; TRBD1 is a possible D gene (5 bases). Trimming took 3 bases from V and 9 from J, leaving 9 bases between them. Germline assignment: CDR1 SNHLY and CDR2 FYNNEI. The CDR3 has 13 amino acids. Here the CDR3 reads CASSERGVSPLHF. The CDR3 nucleotides read TGTGCCAGCAGTGAGCGGGGCGTTTCACCCCTCCACTTT.

This clone has a single count. This chain connects TRBV29-1 to TRBJ1-1; no definite D call. V was pared by 0 bases and J by 2 bases, with 10 bases between. Germline assignment: CDR1 SQVTM and CDR2 ANQGSEA. This CDR3 has 14 amino acids. DNA for the CDR3: TGCAGCGTTGAAGATCCGAGGGCTAACACTGAAGCTTTCTTT. This gives the protein CSVEDPRANTEAFF.

V gene TRBV7-2 combines with J gene TRBJ2-1; 7 bases line up with TRBD2. The germline V gene has CDR1 SGHTA and CDR2 FQGNSA. J gave up 2 bases and V 2 bases, and 6 bases lay outside the gene matches. This CDR3 spans 16 amino acids. The CDR3 DNA is TGTGCCAGCAGCTTATCCGGGACTACTCCCTACAATGAGCAGTTCTTC. Protein sequence: CASSLSGTTPYNEQFF.

The chain recombines TRBV15 with TRBJ1-4, with D unclear. This CDR3 has 13 residues. CDR1 and CDR2 (germline): LNHNV, YYDKDF (reference sequence). V lost 4 bases and J lost 4, with 7 bases in between. This CDR3 reads CATSTDLNEKLFF. The CDR3, as DNA: TGTGCCACCAGCACCGACCTTAATGAAAAACTGTTTTTT.

The genes are TRBV9 and TRBJ1-3, with TRBD1 matching over 7 bases. This CDR3 has 14 residues. The germline CDR1 and CDR2 sequences are SGDLS and YYNGEE. Trimming took 4 bases from V and 1 from J; bases not matched to a gene: 2. The chain's CDR3 is CASSLQGSGNTIYF. The CDR3 nucleotides are TGTGCCAGCAGCCTACAGGGGTCTGGAAACACCATATATTTT.

The chain carries TRBV6-1 and TRBJ2-2; the match to TRBD2 covers 8 bases. Losses at the gene ends were 7 bases for V and 3 bases for J; bases not matched to a gene: 7. This CDR3 has 15 amino acids. Looked up from germline, CDR1 is MNHNS and CDR2 is SASEGT. The CDR3 nucleotides read TGTGCCAGCATCTTCGCGGGGGGCCACACCGGGGAGCTGTTTTTT. Translation gives CASIFAGGHTGELFF.

The table lists this clone with a few counts. This rearrangement joins TRBV5-4 to TRBJ2-5; TRBD2 might be the D (5 bases). Germline V CDR1 and CDR2: SGHNT, YYREEE (reference sequence). V lost 3 bases and J lost 5, with 14 bases in between. This CDR3 comprises 14 residues. CDR3 sequence (DNA): TGTGCCAGCAGCTCGGGATTAGATGGGGAGACCCAGTACTTC. This gives the protein CASSSGLDGETQYF.

The chain couples TRBV7-9 to TRBJ1-1; TRBD1 matches 7 bases. Trimming at V came to 1 base and at J to 4 bases, leaving 3 bases not matched to a gene. This CDR3 is built from 14 residues. Germline V gives CDR1 SEHNR, CDR2 FQNEAQ (reference sequence). CDR3 in DNA: TGTGCCAGCAGCTTAGGAGGGGGCCCCACTGAAGCTTTCTTT. This gives the protein CASSLGGGPTEAFF.

The chain combines TRBV7-8 with TRBJ2-7; unclear D gene. The CDR3 has 15 residues. Germline V gives CDR1 SGHVS, CDR2 FQNEAQ. Trimming left V 1 base short and J 3 bases short, with 13 bases between. CDR3 in DNA: TGTGCCAGCAGCTTAGGAGGCACAAGTATCTACGAGCAGTACTTC. This gives the protein CASSLGGTSIYEQYF.

CDR3 DNA: TGTGCCAGCAGTCGGTCCGACAGCAGTAATGAAAAACTGTTTTTT. Translation gives CASSRSDSSNEKLFF. The chain links TRBV6-4 to TRBJ1-4; TRBD1 might be the D (5 bases). The V end was cut by 5 bases, the J end by 4 bases, with 14 bases between. In germline, CDR1 is MRHNA, CDR2 SNTAGT. This CDR3 has 15 residues.

J is TRBJ1-4 and V is TRBV5-1, with a possible D match to TRBD1 (6 bases). Germline V CDR1 and CDR2: SGHRS, YFSETQ. This CDR3 comprises 14 residues. V lost 2 bases to trimming and J lost 4 bases, with 9 bases between them. CDR3 DNA sequence: TGCGCCAGCAGCTTCGGAGGGGGTAATGAAAAACTGTTTTTT. This sequence encodes CASSFGGGNEKLFF.

This clone appeared a few times. The chain carries TRBV5-4 and TRBJ1-1; 10 nucleotides match TRBD1. V was clipped by 4 bases and J by 7 bases; unmatched bases: 10. CDR1 and CDR2 from the germline V gene are SGHNT and YYREEE (reference sequence). The CDR3 extends over 15 amino acids. The CDR3 DNA reads TGTGCCAGCAGCCCGACAGGGGGCATACAGGGTGAAGCTTTCTTT. Encoded protein: CASSPTGGIQGEAFF.

This chain uses TRBV6-5 with TRBJ2-3; D is uncertain. V lost 2 bases, J lost 3 bases, and 12 bases lay in between. Germline values: CDR1 MNHEY, CDR2 SVGAGI. The CDR3 is 15 amino acids. CDR3 sequence (DNA): TGTGCCAGCAGTTACGACATACTCAGGACAGATACGCAGTATTTT. The encoded protein is CASSYDILRTDTQYF.

The rearrangement links TRBV5-1 to TRBJ2-2; D not resolved. Germline values: CDR1 SGHRS, CDR2 YFSETQ. Trimming stripped 4 bases from V and 4 bases from J, with 11 bases between. CDR3 length: 14 amino acids. This chain's CDR3 is CASSPSKVTGELFF. The CDR3 nucleotides are TGCGCCAGCAGCCCAAGTAAGGTCACCGGGGAGCTGTTTTTT.

V gene TRBV11-2 combines with J gene TRBJ2-2; 11 bases fit TRBD2. After removal of 3 bases from V and 5 bases from J, the junction contained 5 bases not matched to a gene. The CDR3 runs to 16 residues. The germline V gene has CDR1 SGHAT and CDR2 FQNNGV. The CDR3 sequence: CASSFRLAGQTGELFF. DNA for the CDR3: TGTGCCAGCAGCTTTAGACTAGCGGGGCAAACCGGGGAGCTGTTTTTT.

This clone was counted between two and nine times. The V call is TRBV6-4, the J call TRBJ2-3, with D perhaps TRBD2 (6 bases). Germline V CDR1 and CDR2: MRHNA, SNTAGT. V gave up 4 bases and J gave up 2 bases, with 7 bases separating them. This CDR3 contains 13 residues. The CDR3 DNA reads as TGTGCCAGCAGTGGCGGGAACACAGATACGCAGTATTTT. It codes for CASSGGNTDTQYF.

There are a few counts of this clone. The chain joins TRBV5-1 to TRBJ1-6; 7 nucleotides align to TRBD1. V shed 7 bases and J 5 bases; nucleotides not matched to a gene: 3. Germline V gene sequence: CDR1 SGHRS, CDR2 YFSETQ. This CDR3 spans 13 amino acids. CDR3 loop: CASSGQNNSPLHF. CDR3 sequence (DNA): TGCGCCAGCTCGGGACAGAATAATTCACCCCTCCACTTT.

This clone was seen only a few times. The chain couples TRBV25-1 to TRBJ1-1; tentatively, D is TRBD1 (5 bases). CDR3 length: 14 amino acids. Between the trimmed V and J ends, which lost 1 base and 1 base, there was a span of 7 bases. Germline V lookup: CDR1 MGHDK, CDR2 SYGVNS. CDR3 sequence reads: CASSEWGGNTEAFF. The CDR3, as DNA: TGTGCCAGCAGTGAATGGGGGGGGAACACTGAAGCTTTCTTT.

This clone is deemed medium-sized. CDR3 protein: CASTDPWQGEEKLFF. DNA for the CDR3: TGTGCCAGCACCGATCCATGGCAGGGGGAGGAAAAACTGTTTTTT. The rearrangement links TRBV7-9 to TRBJ1-4; 7 nucleotides align to TRBD1. The CDR3 has 15 residues. Germline CDR1 and CDR2: SEHNR and FQNEAQ (reference sequence). Unmatched junction bases numbered 13, after V lost 7 bases and J lost 8 bases.

This chain links TRBV9 with TRBJ2-3, with TRBD2 as a possible D gene (6 bases). The CDR3 spans 16 residues. Germline CDR1 SGDLS, CDR2 YYNGEE. V lost 5 bases and J lost 4, with 20 bases in between. The CDR3 DNA follows: TGTGCCAGCAGGCGTCGGCCGGGCGGGGTCGCAGATACGCAGTATTTT. Translating it yields CASRRRPGGVADTQYF.